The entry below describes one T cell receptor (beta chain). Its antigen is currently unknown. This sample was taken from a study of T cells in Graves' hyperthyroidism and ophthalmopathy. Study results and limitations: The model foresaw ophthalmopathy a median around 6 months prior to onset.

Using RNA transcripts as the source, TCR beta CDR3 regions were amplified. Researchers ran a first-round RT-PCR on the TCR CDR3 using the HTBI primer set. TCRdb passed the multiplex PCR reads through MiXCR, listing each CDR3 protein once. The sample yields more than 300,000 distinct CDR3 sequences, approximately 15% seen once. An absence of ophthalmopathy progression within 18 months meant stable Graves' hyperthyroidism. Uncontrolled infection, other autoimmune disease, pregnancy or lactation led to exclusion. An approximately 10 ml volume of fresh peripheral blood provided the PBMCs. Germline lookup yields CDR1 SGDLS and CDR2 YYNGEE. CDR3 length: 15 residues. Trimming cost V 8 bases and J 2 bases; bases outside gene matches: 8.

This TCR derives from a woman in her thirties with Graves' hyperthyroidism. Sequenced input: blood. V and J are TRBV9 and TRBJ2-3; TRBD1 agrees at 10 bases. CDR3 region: CASGTGDPDTDTQYF. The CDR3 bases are TGTGCCAGTGGGACAGGGGATCCAGACACAGATACGCAGTATTTT.